These 8 T cell receptor beta chains were all obtained from the same sample, sequenced in a study of T cell repertoires in cytomegalovirus infection. These receptors have no known antigen. TCRdb redid the calling of the reads with MiXCR, one entry per CDR3 protein. The sample contains some 590,000 distinct CDR3 sequences, approximately 40% of which appear only once. The source was cultured PBMCs, collected from culture after CMV antigen stimulation. The source of these receptors is a human donor in good health (CMV status not recorded). Some clones in this sample may be carry-over from other donors' samples.

The CDR3 loop is CAGDSGSGANVLTF. The DNA for the CDR3 is TGTGCCGGGGATAGCGGCTCTGGGGCCAACGTCCTGACTTTC. The chain links TRBV7-9 to TRBJ2-6; the D gene is possibly TRBD2 (6 bases). V gave up 11 bases and J gave up 0 bases, with 11 bases separating them. The germline CDR1 and CDR2 sequences are SEHNR and FQNEAQ (reference sequence). CDR3 length equals 14 residues.

J is TRBJ2-5 and V is TRBV20-1; tentative D call: TRBD1 (5 bases). CDR1 is DFQATT, CDR2 SNEGSKA, per germline (reference sequence). V gave up 6 bases and J gave up 4 bases, with 18 bases separating them. This CDR3 contains 14 residues. The CDR3, as DNA: TGCAGTGCAGGGTCCACGCTGGGGCCAGAGACCCAGTACTTC. This translates into CSAGSTLGPETQYF.

This clonotype was detected only a few times. The chain recombines TRBV7-2 with TRBJ2-5; possibly TRBD2 for D (6 bases). The CDR3 extends over 14 amino acids. Germline-derived CDR1 and CDR2 are SGHTA and FQGNSA. Trimming left V 1 base short and J 7 bases short, with 13 bases between. The CDR3 DNA reads as TGTGCCAGCAGCTTAGGCGGGATGGCGGGGACCCAGTACTTC. This translates into CASSLGGMAGTQYF.

This chain uses TRBV7-2 with TRBJ2-2; TRBD2 aligns across 15 bases. From germline, CDR1 is SGHTA and CDR2 FQGNSA. V lost 5 bases to trimming and J lost 8 bases; unmatched junction nucleotides: 9. The CDR3 loop spans 17 amino acids. The CDR3 protein is CASSEPGLAGGWGELFF. In DNA, the CDR3 is TGTGCCAGCAGCGAGCCGGGACTAGCGGGAGGATGGGGGGAGCTGTTTTTT.

As to this clonotype: Germline is not matched at one junction end, which may reflect a read error. J is TRBJ1-4 and V is TRBV11-2, with D uncertain. The V gene's germline CDR1 is SGHAT and CDR2 FQNNGV. This CDR3 comprises 16 residues. CDR3 bases: TGTGCCAGCAGCCCCCCAAAGGCGGGGTCCTATGAAAGACTGTTTTTT. It encodes CASSPPKAGSYERLFF.

This clonotype has a count of ten or more. The V call is TRBV7-2, the J call TRBJ2-3; 12 bases are a match to TRBD2. Unmatched junction bases numbered 6, after V lost 5 bases and J lost 6 bases. This CDR3 has 15 residues. Per germline, CDR1 SGHTA and CDR2 FQGNSA. As DNA, the CDR3 is TGTGCCAGCAGCCCGAGCGGACTAGCGGGGGATACGCAGTATTTT. This gives the protein CASSPSGLAGDTQYF.

This clonotype was recorded many times. The rearrangement links TRBV7-9 to TRBJ1-2; a possible D gene is TRBD1 (6 bases). The V and J ends lost 0 bases and 6 bases respectively, with 11 bases between them. The CDR3 sequence is 14 residues long. Germline CDR1 reads SEHNR; CDR2 reads FQNEAQ (reference sequence). The CDR3 protein is CASSLARGQDGYTF. Here the CDR3 DNA reads TGTGCCAGCAGCTTAGCGCGGGGGCAGGATGGCTACACCTTC.

Only a few counts were recorded for this clonotype. CDR3 region: CASSLGGWQRSAEQFF. The CDR3 nucleotides are TGTGCCAGCAGCTTAGGGGGCTGGCAACGGAGCGCTGAGCAGTTCTTC. The chain employs TRBV11-3 and TRBJ2-1; the D gene is possibly TRBD1 (5 bases). This CDR3 has 16 residues. CDR1 is SGHNT and CDR2 is YENEEA in the germline V gene. V was trimmed by 1 base and J by 9 bases, leaving 19 bases between them.